Included here is one T cell receptor (beta chain) sequence, with context. Its specificity is unknown. The entry originates in a study of T-cell reconstitution after alpha-beta-depleted transplantation in children. From germline, CDR1 is MNHEY and CDR2 SVGEGT. V shed 6 bases, J shed 3 bases, and the junction held 15 bases outside the gene matches. The CDR3 spans 17 residues. Unique molecular identifiers tagged the TCRbeta library. TCRdb reprocessed the PCR reads via MiXCR and lists one record per CDR3 protein. The sample has around 440,000 distinct CDR3 sequences, around 15% seen once; the top ten hold around 30%. The study's findings and limits: Approximately two months post-transplant, alpha-beta T cells reportedly originated from several hundred expanded graft clones. Surviving recipient T cells and thymic progenitors produced the high day-60 TCRbeta diversity seen in some patients.

This chain links TRBV6-2 or TRBV6-3 with TRBJ2-7, with 9 bases that match TRBD2. The receptor was derived from a boy younger than two who had a stem cell transplant for Wiskott-Aldrich syndrome, so the T cells may come from the graft donor. The sample consisted of PBMCs, mostly from graft donor cells, taken 360 days after TCRalphabeta/CD19-depleted stem cell transplant. CDR3 residues: CASSRHPQREDYYEQYF. The CDR3 DNA is TGTGCCAGCAGCCGACATCCCCAGCGGGAGGACTACTACGAGCAGTACTTC.